One and the same sample provided the 30 T cell receptor beta chains below, sequenced in a study of T cell repertoires in cytomegalovirus infection. TCRdb re-called the reads through MiXCR, storing one row per CDR3 protein. The repertoire consists of about 110,000 distinct CDR3 sequences, with 30% occurring once and the leading ten covering more than 35%. Antigens for these TCRs are unknown. The starting material was CD8+ T cells from cultured PBMCs, obtained from culture after CMV antigen stimulation. Receptor source: a human donor in good health (CMV status not recorded). Some clones in this sample may be carry-over from other donors' samples.

This clonotype was recorded a few times. This rearrangement joins TRBV6-1 to TRBJ2-1, with D maybe TRBD2 (6 bases). There are 15 residues in the CDR3. V was trimmed by 7 bases and J by 0 bases, leaving 13 bases between them. Looked up from germline, CDR1 is MNHNS and CDR2 is SASEGT. CDR3 region: CASTSGTRSYNEQFF. In DNA form, the CDR3 reads TGTGCCAGCACCTCCGGGACTCGCTCCTACAATGAGCAGTTCTTC.

This clonotype was recorded a few times. The J gene is TRBJ2-3, the V gene TRBV7-9, with 10 nucleotides matching TRBD2. CDR1 is SEHNR and CDR2 is FQNEAQ in the germline V gene (reference sequence). The CDR3 is 18 amino acids. V trimming: 2 bases; J trimming: 3 bases; junction bases outside the gene matches: 11. CDR3 DNA sequence: TGTGCCAGCAGCTTATCTAGCGGGGGACTCGGGGAGACAGATACGCAGTATTTT. This sequence encodes CASSLSSGGLGETDTQYF.

V is TRBV27 and J is TRBJ2-7; the D gene is possibly TRBD2 (6 bases). V dropped 5 bases and J dropped 2 bases, with 16 bases sitting between them. CDR3 length: 15 amino acids. Germline assignment: CDR1 MNHEY and CDR2 SMNVEV (reference sequence). CDR3 residues: CASSPRGGAAYEQYF. The CDR3 DNA follows: TGTGCCAGCAGTCCCCGAGGAGGGGCGGCCTACGAGCAGTACTTC.

This clonotype has just a few counts. The chain couples TRBV11-2 to TRBJ2-3; D is unclear. The CDR3 runs to 14 residues. Germline loops: CDR1 SGHAT, CDR2 FQNNGV. Trimming removed 1 base at V and 0 bases at J, with 5 bases between. The CDR3 DNA is TGTGCCAGCAGCTTAGGGCCAAGCACAGATACGCAGTATTTT. Its translation: CASSLGPSTDTQYF.

This chain links TRBV11-2 with TRBJ2-3; 8 bases are shared with TRBD1. The V gene's germline CDR1 is SGHAT and CDR2 FQNNGV. Trimming cost V 0 bases and J 0 bases; bases outside gene matches: 5. This CDR3 has 17 residues. As DNA, the CDR3 is TGTGCCAGCAGCTTAGATGTTTCAGGGGGCAGCACAGATACGCAGTATTTT. Translating it yields CASSLDVSGGSTDTQYF.

V usage is TRBV6-6 and J usage is TRBJ2-5; 10 bases agree with TRBD1. The CDR3 covers 17 residues. Germline V gene data show CDR1 as MNHNY and CDR2 as SVGAGI (reference sequence). The V segment lost 5 bases and the J segment 5 bases; nucleotides outside the gene matches: 14. CDR3 sequence (DNA): TGTGCCAGCAGTGACGTGACAGGGGGCCGTTTCTTGGAGACCCAGTACTTC. Translated, it gives CASSDVTGGRFLETQYF.

Details on this clonotype: Mismatch with germline at one junction end may stem from a read error. The V call is TRBV7-2, the J call TRBJ2-7, with a possible D match to TRBD1 (6 bases). CDR3 length: 14 amino acids. Germline CDR1 SGHTA, CDR2 FQGNSA. CDR3 sequence reads: CANSPTTGHYEQYF. CDR3 DNA sequence: TGTGCCAACAGCCCAACAACGGGACACTACGAGCAGTACTTC.

This clonotype was counted many times. The chain joins TRBV12-3 or TRBV12-4 to TRBJ2-7; TRBD1 is a possible D gene (6 bases). This CDR3 has 14 amino acids. Trimming took 6 bases from V and 5 from J, leaving 17 bases between them. The CDR3 nucleotides are TGTGCCAGCAGAGGGGGTACGGGCCCCAACGAGCAGTACTTC. Its translation: CASRGGTGPNEQYF.

The rearrangement links TRBV4-1 to TRBJ1-1; the D is unclear. V lost 5 bases, J lost 0 bases, and 4 bases lay in between. Germline V gene sequence: CDR1 MGHRA, CDR2 YSYEKL. The CDR3 contains 12 residues. The CDR3: CASSYMNTEAFF. CDR3 coding DNA: TGCGCCAGCAGCTACATGAACACTGAAGCTTTCTTT.

The sample holds many counts of this clonotype. This sequence joins TRBV11-2 and TRBJ2-1; D might be TRBD1 (5 bases). This CDR3 comprises 15 residues. V was cut by 1 base and J by 10 bases, with 17 bases left in between. In germline, CDR1 is SGHAT, CDR2 FQNNGV. This chain's CDR3 is CASSLVSSQGREQFF. The DNA of the CDR3 is TGTGCCAGCAGCTTAGTAAGCTCCCAGGGTAGGGAGCAGTTCTTC.

In this sample, this clonotype turned up a few times. The chain recombines TRBV4-1 with TRBJ2-7, with D possibly TRBD2 on 6 matching bases. The CDR3 sequence is 16 residues long. The germline V gene has CDR1 MGHRA and CDR2 YSYEKL. V dropped 0 bases and J dropped 2 bases, with 14 bases sitting between them. For the CDR3, the DNA is TGCGCCAGCAGCCAAGATCCTGGAGGGCCCACCTACGAGCAGTACTTC. Its translation is CASSQDPGGPTYEQYF.

The table lists this clonotype with a few counts. The V gene is TRBV7-2, the J gene TRBJ1-1; the D is unclear. Trimming shortened V by 5 bases and J by 7 bases, and 14 bases separated the two germline ends. The CDR3 contains 13 residues. CDR1 and CDR2 from the germline V gene are SGHTA and FQGNSA. The DNA for the CDR3 is TGTGCCAGCAGCCCCGGTTTCAACTTTGAAGCTTTCTTT. This translates into CASSPGFNFEAFF. Filled out from reference TRBV7-2 and TRBJ1-1, the complete variable domain reads GAGVSQSPSNKVTEKGKDVELRCDPISGHTALYWYRQSLGQGLEFLIYFQGNSAPDKSGLPSDRFSAERTGGSVSTLTIQRTQQEDSAVYLCASSPGFNFEAFFGQGTRLTVV.

The chain couples TRBV6-4 to TRBJ2-1; TRBD2 is a possible D gene (6 bases). CDR1 and CDR2 (germline): MRHNA, SNTAGT. V lost 7 bases and J 5 bases, leaving 15 bases between the germline ends. The CDR3 has 14 amino acids. The CDR3 loop is CASKGGQWDNEQFF. CDR3 nucleotide sequence: TGTGCCAGCAAGGGAGGACAATGGGACAATGAGCAGTTCTTC.

The chain combines TRBV27 with TRBJ1-1; maybe TRBD1 (5 bases). CDR1 MNHEY and CDR2 SMNVEV come from the germline V gene (reference sequence). Trimming took off 2 bases at V and 3 bases at J, with 13 bases between the two ends. The CDR3 contains 15 residues. CDR3 bases: TGTGCCAGCAGTTTAGGCTCTCAGGGAGACACTGAAGCTTTCTTT. The encoded protein is CASSLGSQGDTEAFF.

The gene calls are TRBV28 and TRBJ2-5; the match to TRBD2 covers 9 bases. CDR1 and CDR2 from the germline V gene are MDHEN and SYDVKM. Germline trimming cut 6 bases from V and 3 bases from J; bases unmatched to any gene: 14. This CDR3 comprises 17 residues. Here the CDR3 DNA reads TGTGCCAGCAGCCAGACTTGGGGTGCTAGCGGGGAAGAGACCCAGTACTTC. It translates to CASSQTWGASGEETQYF.

V gene TRBV25-1 combines with J gene TRBJ2-2; TRBD1 matches at 9 bases. The CDR3 spans 17 residues. The junction had 10 bases not matched to a gene; V was cut back by 4 bases and J by 4 bases. CDR1 and CDR2 from the germline V gene are MGHDK and SYGVNS. This chain's CDR3 is CASSASGTGRITGELFF. The CDR3 nucleotides read TGTGCCAGCAGTGCCTCCGGGACAGGGCGTATCACCGGGGAGCTGTTTTTT.

This clonotype was seen once. V is TRBV27 and J is TRBJ2-5, with D possibly matching TRBD1 (5 bases). The ends were cut back, 7 bases at V and 3 bases at J, with 21 bases in the middle. Germline CDR1 is MNHEY and CDR2 is SMNVEV (reference sequence). This CDR3 has 16 amino acids. As DNA, the CDR3 is TGTGCCAGCAACCCAGGCAGGGCTCCCCGGAAAGAGACCCAGTACTTC. Its protein is CASNPGRAPRKETQYF.

The rearrangement joins TRBV2 to TRBJ2-1; 9 nucleotides agree with TRBD1. The CDR3 sequence is 14 residues long. J lost 4 bases, V lost 7 bases, and 5 bases had no gene match. CDR1 and CDR2 (germline): SNHLY, FYNNEI. The CDR3, as DNA: TGTGCCAGCATCACCGGGACAGGGTACAATGAGCAGTTCTTC. It codes for CASITGTGYNEQFF.

This chain uses TRBV12-3 or TRBV12-4 with TRBJ1-2; TRBD1 might be the D (5 bases). The CDR3 spans 15 residues. V dropped 6 bases and J dropped 5 bases, with 19 bases sitting between them. CDR3 in amino acids: CASSPGAGLRYGYTF. The CDR3 DNA reads TGTGCCAGCAGCCCCGGAGCGGGGCTGAGGTATGGCTACACCTTC.

The genes are TRBV7-6 and TRBJ2-7; D remains ambiguous. Germline values: CDR1 SGHVS, CDR2 FNYEAQ. V was trimmed by 7 bases and J by 1 base, leaving 11 bases between them. This CDR3 is 13 amino acids long. The CDR3 coding sequence is TGTGCCAGCACCCCCATCATGTCCTACGAGCAGTACTTC. This encodes CASTPIMSYEQYF.

This chain's CDR3 is CASSSTSGVPYEQYF. The CDR3 bases are TGTGCCAGTAGCTCAACTAGCGGGGTTCCCTACGAGCAGTACTTC. This sequence joins TRBV19 and TRBJ2-7; 10 positions match TRBD2. The CDR3 spans 15 residues. Germline assignment: CDR1 LNHDA and CDR2 SQIVND (reference sequence). Trimming removed 6 bases from V and 2 bases from J; junction bases left unmatched: 7.

J is TRBJ2-1 and V is TRBV7-4; 11 nucleotides align to TRBD2. CDR1 and CDR2 from the germline V gene are SGHVT and SQSDAQ. The length of the CDR3 is 17 residues. Germline trimming cut 5 bases from V and 3 bases from J; bases unmatched to any gene: 9. The CDR3 DNA follows: TGTGCCAGCAGCCCACCCGGGACTAGCGGATTCTACAATGAGCAGTTCTTC. Translating it yields CASSPPGTSGFYNEQFF.

The sample holds a few counts of this clonotype. One end of the junction varies from germline; a read error may be responsible. This rearrangement joins TRBV7-7 to TRBJ2-2, with 7 bases identical to TRBD1. Germline V CDR1 and CDR2: SSHAT, FNYEAQ (reference sequence). The CDR3 sequence is 18 residues long. The CDR3 loop is CASSSTLGTAQLTGELFF. CDR3 DNA: TGTGCTAGCAGCTCTACCCTCGGGACAGCCCAATTAACCGGGGAGCTGTTTTTT.

The genes are TRBV12-3 or TRBV12-4 and TRBJ2-3; 7 bases align to TRBD1. With V trimmed by 6 bases and J by 2 bases, 11 bases remained unmatched. This CDR3 contains 16 residues. The CDR3 sequence: CASSLGQELYTDTQYF. CDR3 coding DNA: TGTGCCAGCAGCCTCGGACAGGAATTATACACAGATACGCAGTATTTT.

J is TRBJ1-5 and V is TRBV7-9; the D is unclear. Germline V gene lookup returns CDR1 SEHNR and CDR2 FQNEAQ (reference sequence). The CDR3 runs to 13 residues. The ends were cut back, 0 bases at V and 5 bases at J, with 5 bases in the middle. This CDR3 is CASSLAWDQPQHF. The CDR3 coding sequence is TGTGCCAGCAGCTTAGCGTGGGATCAGCCCCAGCATTTT.

The CDR3 sequence: CASSSPGGRETQYF. The CDR3 nucleotides are TGTGCCAGCAGTTCCCCAGGGGGTAGAGAGACCCAGTACTTC. V is TRBV6-6 and J is TRBJ2-5; 7 bases agree with TRBD1. Germline V lookup: CDR1 MNHNY, CDR2 SVGAGI (reference sequence). The J segment lost 4 bases and the V segment lost 4 bases, leaving 6 bases of the junction unmatched. This CDR3 region has 14 residues.

This chain connects TRBV23-1 to TRBJ1-1; D is uncertain. TRBV23-1 is noted as an ORF with a role that remains uncertain. The CDR3 is 13 residues long. V lost 7 bases to trimming and J lost 6 bases, with 15 bases between them. The CDR3 here is CASILRLNPEAFF. CDR3 sequence (DNA): TGCGCCAGCATCCTACGGCTTAACCCTGAAGCTTTCTTT.

The chain joins TRBV4-3 to TRBJ2-2, with D possibly being TRBD1 (6 bases). The CDR3 has 16 amino acids. Germline CDR1 LGHNA, CDR2 YSLEER. V was clipped by 0 bases and J by 6 bases, with 14 bases between them. The CDR3 DNA is TGCGCCAGCAGCCAAGATCCGGGACATATACCCGGGGAGCTGTTTTTT. Encoded protein: CASSQDPGHIPGELFF.

This clonotype was recorded a few times. The genes are TRBV6-2 or TRBV6-3 and TRBJ2-1, with 10 bases aligning to TRBD2. The CDR3 has 16 amino acids. V lost 7 bases, J lost 4 bases, and 10 bases stayed unmatched. Germline V lookup: CDR1 MNHEY, CDR2 SVGEGT. The CDR3 here is CASTPTAGGRYNEQFF. The CDR3 region has the DNA TGTGCCAGCACTCCCACAGCGGGGGGGCGATACAATGAGCAGTTCTTC.

The CDR3 sequence: CASSTRSGAGETQYF. In nucleotides, the CDR3 is TGTGCCAGCAGCACCCGGTCAGGGGCCGGGGAGACCCAGTACTTC. J is TRBJ2-5 and V is TRBV5-4, with D possibly being TRBD1 (6 bases). In germline, CDR1 is SGHNT, CDR2 YYREEE (reference sequence). The CDR3 sequence is 15 residues long. V gave up 4 bases and J gave up 5 bases, with 18 bases separating them. The entire variable domain, with the rest obtained from reference TRBV5-4 and TRBJ2-5, is as follows: ETGVTQSPTHLIKTRGQQVTLRCSSQSGHNTVSWYQQALGQGPQFIFQYYREEENGRGNFPPRFSGLQFPNYSSELNVNALELDDSALYLCASSTRSGAGETQYFGPGTRLLVL.